This T cell receptor beta chain emerged from a study of radiotherapy plus CTLA-4 blockade in lung cancer. V was pared by 3 bases and J by 0 bases, with 3 bases of the junction left unmatched. Germline-derived CDR1 and CDR2 are LGHNA and YNFKEQ. This CDR3 has 15 amino acids. The data were produced by immunoSEQ multiplex PCR, yet TCRdb's version contains in-frame clones alone and is incomplete. The data show about 45,000 clones, with around 73% seen just once and roughly 3.5% held by the top ten. The genes are TRBV4-2 and TRBJ2-7; 9 bases are shared with TRBD2. The sequence was collected from a human donor with non-small cell lung cancer who had a complete response to radiotherapy plus ipilimumab. The material was peripheral blood, obtained from a patient treated with radiotherapy plus ipilimumab. For the CDR3, the DNA is TGTGCCAGCAGCCAGACTAGCGGATCCTCCTACGAGCAGTACTTC. Protein sequence: CASSQTSGSSYEQYF.